Following are 26 T cell receptor beta chains from one sample sequenced in a study of T cell responses to AZD1222 COVID-19 vaccine. TCRdb keeps only in-frame clones here, not all; method: immunoSEQ multiplex PCR. Among about 120,000 clones listed, approximately 93% were seen once. This material consisted of peripheral blood, taken on day 0 of AZD1222 vaccination. Every receptor here comes from an adult in good health.

The count of this clone is one. The genes are TRBV28 and TRBJ1-4; the D is unclear. V gave up 2 bases and J gave up 4 bases, with 5 bases separating them. This CDR3 has 13 residues. From germline, CDR1 is MDHEN and CDR2 SYDVKM. The CDR3: CASSLPLNEKLFF. CDR3 DNA: TGTGCCAGCAGTTTACCCCTTAATGAAAAACTGTTTTTT.

The chain has TRBV12-5 and TRBJ2-3; the D gene is possibly TRBD2 (6 bases). CDR3 size: 18 residues. V was clipped by 1 base and J by 4 bases, with 21 bases between them. CDR1 is LGHNT and CDR2 is FRNRAP in the germline V gene. CDR3 DNA sequence: TGTGCTAGTGGTTTGGGCCACGGGGGAGCGAGGTCCCCAGATACGCAGTATTTT. Its translation: CASGLGHGGARSPDTQYF.

This rearrangement joins TRBV7-8 to TRBJ1-2; D unclear. Germline CDR1 is SGHVS and CDR2 is FQNEAQ. The CDR3 totals 14 residues. V lost 3 bases to trimming and J lost 3 bases, with 11 bases between them. The CDR3 DNA is TGTGCCAGCAGCTTTCTGGTTTTGGACTATGGCTACACCTTC. This encodes CASSFLVLDYGYTF.

V and J are TRBV7-9 and TRBJ2-2; D gene uncertain. Trimming pared 11 bases from V and 4 bases from J, leaving 11 bases between. The CDR3 extends over 12 amino acids. Germline CDR1 reads SEHNR; CDR2 reads FQNEAQ (reference sequence). In nucleotides, the CDR3 is TGTGCCCTCTGGAACTCCACCGGGGAGCTGTTTTTT. The encoded protein is CALWNSTGELFF.

The gene calls are TRBV19 and TRBJ1-1; D not resolved. The CDR3 covers 15 residues. Trimming removed 10 bases at V and 0 bases at J, with 18 bases between. Germline loops: CDR1 LNHDA, CDR2 SQIVND (reference sequence). CDR3 protein: CATRGQVWVNTEAFF. The CDR3 bases are TGTGCCACCCGTGGGCAGGTGTGGGTGAACACTGAAGCTTTCTTT.

This chain joins TRBV5-8 and TRBJ1-6; no firm D call. Looked up from germline, CDR1 is SGHTS and CDR2 is YDEGEE. V lost 1 base to trimming and J lost 8 bases, with 13 bases between them. This CDR3 comprises 15 residues. The CDR3 DNA follows: TGTGCCAGCAGCTTGCTCCCCGGGAGCGATTCACCCCTCCACTTT. Its translation: CASSLLPGSDSPLHF. Together with reference TRBV5-8 and TRBJ1-6, the CDR3 gives the full variable domain: EAGVTQSPTHLIKTRGQQATLRCSPISGHTSVYWYQQALGLGLQFLLWYDEGEERNRGNFPPRFSGRQFPNYSSELNVNALELEDSALYLCASSLLPGSDSPLHFGNGTRLTVT.

The chain combines TRBV30 with TRBJ1-1, with D uncertain. Germline CDR1 is GTSNPN and CDR2 is SVGIG (reference sequence). Trimming shortened V by 0 bases and J by 3 bases, and 14 bases separated the two germline ends. The CDR3 is 15 residues long. The CDR3 sequence: CAWSVARLIDTEAFF. The CDR3, as DNA: TGTGCCTGGAGTGTAGCCCGGCTAATTGACACTGAAGCTTTCTTT.

V is TRBV11-3 and J is TRBJ2-1; D is ambiguous. The CDR3 runs 12 residues. V was cut by 8 bases and J by 6 bases, with 11 bases left in between. Looked up from germline, CDR1 is SGHNT and CDR2 is YENEEA. The CDR3 bases are TGTGCCAGCCATTATAAAAGCAATGAGCAGTTCTTC. It yields the protein CASHYKSNEQFF.

The rearrangement joins TRBV28 to TRBJ2-7; 7 nucleotides align to TRBD2. The germline gives CDR1 MDHEN, CDR2 SYDVKM. The trim removed 6 bases at V and 1 base at J, leaving 12 bases unmatched. The CDR3 has 16 amino acids. As DNA, the CDR3 is TGTGCCAGCAGCTCCCCGAATGAGCGGGGATCCTACGAGCAGTACTTC. It translates to CASSSPNERGSYEQYF.

V gene TRBV27 combines with J gene TRBJ2-1; D not certain. V dropped 3 bases and J dropped 2 bases, with 11 bases sitting between them. There are 15 residues in the CDR3. CDR1 and CDR2 (germline): MNHEY, SMNVEV (reference sequence). CDR3 sequence (DNA): TGTGCCAGCAGTTTGGAGACACCAACCTACAATGAGCAGTTCTTC. As protein: CASSLETPTYNEQFF.

The chain recombines TRBV7-3 with TRBJ2-1; TRBD2 matches 9 bases. Looked up from germline, CDR1 is SGHTA and CDR2 is FQGTGA. The V and J ends lost 5 bases and 7 bases, in that order; junction bases with no gene match: 9. The CDR3 runs 15 residues. CDR3 DNA: TGTGCCAGCAGCCTTAGCGGGAGTGGAAAGAATGAGCAGTTCTTC. It encodes CASSLSGSGKNEQFF.

The genes are TRBV19 and TRBJ2-7; 8 bases are a match to TRBD1. After removal of 0 bases from V and 3 bases from J, the junction contained 7 bases not matched to a gene. The length of the CDR3 is 16 residues. CDR1 is LNHDA and CDR2 is SQIVND in the germline V gene (reference sequence). The CDR3 bases are TGTGCCAGTAGTATAGATCATAGACAGGGGTTCTACGAGCAGTACTTC. The encoded protein is CASSIDHRQGFYEQYF.

This chain links TRBV28 with TRBJ1-2; D is undetermined. Germline assignment: CDR1 MDHEN and CDR2 SYDVKM. This CDR3 spans 12 amino acids. V shed 7 bases and J shed 8 bases, with 14 bases lying between them. CDR3 region: CASTPGAWGYTF. The CDR3 DNA follows: TGTGCCAGCACCCCGGGTGCGTGGGGCTACACCTTC.

This chain joins TRBV12-3 or TRBV12-4 and TRBJ1-4, with D unresolved. CDR3 size: 12 residues. The V end lost 5 bases, the J end lost 8 bases, and 9 bases lay between the germline ends. In nucleotides, the CDR3 is TGTGCCAGCAGTCCCATCGGGGAAAAACTGTTTTTT. This encodes CASSPIGEKLFF.

This chain uses TRBV5-4 with TRBJ1-1, with D unclear. The V gene's germline CDR1 is SGHNT and CDR2 YYREEE (reference sequence). CDR3 length: 14 amino acids. V lost 2 bases, J lost 0 bases, and 8 bases lay in between. The CDR3, as DNA: TGTGCCAGCAGCTTTCCGGAGCTGAACACTGAAGCTTTCTTT. Translating it yields CASSFPELNTEAFF. Combining the CDR3 with reference TRBV5-4 and TRBJ1-1 gives the whole variable domain ETGVTQSPTHLIKTRGQQVTLRCSSQSGHNTVSWYQQALGQGPQFIFQYYREEENGRGNFPPRFSGLQFPNYSSELNVNALELDDSALYLCASSFPELNTEAFFGQGTRLTVV.

The chain recombines TRBV6-2 or TRBV6-3 with TRBJ1-3; 10 bases line up with TRBD1. This CDR3 has 15 amino acids. Germline V gene sequence: CDR1 MNHEY, CDR2 SVGEGT. Trimming removed 5 bases from V and 11 bases from J; junction bases left unmatched: 12. CDR3 nucleotide sequence: TGTGCCAGCAGTCGCCAGGGACAGGGGAAAACGTCCATATATTTT. The encoded protein is CASSRQGQGKTSIYF.

The V gene is TRBV15, the J gene TRBJ2-3; 12 nucleotides line up with TRBD2. This CDR3 is built from 16 residues. With V trimmed by 6 bases and J by 4 bases, 8 bases remained unmatched. Germline CDR1 and CDR2: LNHNV and YYDKDF (reference sequence). CDR3 residues: CATSTRLAGVADTQYF. The CDR3 nucleotides are TGTGCCACCAGTACTAGACTAGCGGGAGTAGCAGATACGCAGTATTTT.

The chain uses TRBV19 and TRBJ2-1; possible D gene TRBD2, 5 bases. Trimming cost V 2 bases and J 9 bases, with 14 bases left between them. Germline CDR1 reads LNHDA; CDR2 reads SQIVND (reference sequence). The CDR3 is 14 amino acids. The CDR3 loop is CASSIMDSGPEQFF. The CDR3 bases are TGTGCCAGTAGTATAATGGACTCAGGCCCTGAGCAGTTCTTC. The full variable domain, with the rest looked up from reference TRBV19 and TRBJ2-1, is DGGITQSPKYLFRKEGQNVTLSCEQNLNHDAMYWYRQDPGQGLRLIYYSQIVNDFQKGDIAEGYSVSREKKESFPLTVTSAQKNPTAFYLCASSIMDSGPEQFFGPGTRLTVL.

This rearrangement joins TRBV27 to TRBJ1-6; TRBD1 matches at 8 bases. Germline loops: CDR1 MNHEY, CDR2 SMNVEV (reference sequence). The length of the CDR3 is 15 residues. V shed 7 bases and J 7 bases; nucleotides not matched to a gene: 9. The CDR3 nucleotides read TGTGCCAGCACCCAAGGACAGGGTAGCAATTCACCCCTCCACTTT. This codes for CASTQGQGSNSPLHF.

The chain has TRBV28 and TRBJ1-1, with D hard to call. Germline CDR1 MDHEN, CDR2 SYDVKM. Trimming shortened V by 2 bases and J by 0 bases, and 13 bases separated the two germline ends. The CDR3 has 16 residues. CDR3 coding DNA: TGTGCCAGCAGTTTAGTTCTGGGGAATCTGAACACTGAAGCTTTCTTT. Protein: CASSLVLGNLNTEAFF.

The chain is built from TRBV28 and TRBJ1-6; possibly TRBD1 for D (6 bases). Germline V lookup: CDR1 MDHEN, CDR2 SYDVKM. The CDR3 covers 19 residues. Trimming left V 5 bases short and J 4 bases short, with 24 bases between. CDR3 region: CASSAPQGTGNYYNSPLHF. CDR3 in DNA: TGTGCCAGCAGTGCCCCCCAGGGAACAGGGAACTATTATAATTCACCCCTCCACTTT.

The rearrangement links TRBV28 to TRBJ2-7, with 14 bases fitting TRBD2. The J segment lost 7 bases and the V segment lost 2 bases, leaving 4 bases of the junction unmatched. This CDR3 comprises 15 residues. Germline loops: CDR1 MDHEN, CDR2 SYDVKM. The CDR3 DNA is TGTGCCAGCAGTTTAAGGACTAGCGGGAGGAGGGAGCAGTACTTC. Translated, it gives CASSLRTSGRREQYF.

This clone was found a few times. The chain combines TRBV5-1 with TRBJ1-1; D unresolved. The V end lost 0 bases, the J end lost 6 bases, and 15 bases lay between the germline ends. The CDR3 length is 15 residues. The germline CDR1 and CDR2 sequences are SGHRS and YFSETQ. CDR3 in DNA: TGCGCCAGCAGCTTGGACAGCCCCCGGAGGGCTGAAGCTTTCTTT. It yields the protein CASSLDSPRRAEAFF.

The rearrangement joins TRBV5-4 to TRBJ1-3; TRBD1 agrees at 7 bases. Per the germline V gene, CDR1 is SGHNT and CDR2 is YYREEE (reference sequence). J gave up 0 bases and V 2 bases, and 5 bases lay outside the gene matches. The CDR3 has 16 amino acids. CDR3 region: CASSLRRTGSGNTIYF. The CDR3 region has the DNA TGTGCCAGCAGCTTACGGCGGACAGGCTCTGGAAACACCATATATTTT.

J is TRBJ2-1 and V is TRBV28, with TRBD2 identical over 9 bases. With 5 bases clipped from V and 1 base from J, the junction kept 21 bases outside the gene matches. CDR1 is MDHEN, CDR2 SYDVKM, per germline. This CDR3 has 21 residues. CDR3: CASSGGMGSGSRRWSYNEQFF. The CDR3 coding sequence is TGTGCCAGCAGTGGGGGGATGGGTAGCGGGAGCCGTCGGTGGTCCTACAATGAGCAGTTCTTC.

This rearrangement joins TRBV28 to TRBJ2-7; 12 nucleotides align to TRBD2. CDR3 size: 16 residues. The J segment lost 6 bases and the V segment lost 4 bases, leaving 10 bases of the junction unmatched. Germline V CDR1 and CDR2: MDHEN, SYDVKM. CDR3 in amino acids: CASSSSRLAGVGEQYF. CDR3 in DNA: TGTGCCAGCAGTTCGAGTCGACTAGCGGGAGTTGGCGAGCAGTACTTC.